Shown below are 20 T cell receptor beta chains from a single sample sequenced in a study of cytomegalovirus exposure and HLA in healthy donors. The PCR used 60 Vbeta and 13 Jbeta primers. Assay: immunoSEQ multiplex PCR; the TCRdb copy retains only in-frame clones and omits some. This table has 100,000 to 150,000 clones, 74% appearing once. Sequencing was done on a sample of PBMCs. The receptors here all came from a woman between 45 and 65 years old in good health and CMV-seropositive.

The V gene is TRBV27, the J gene TRBJ2-7, with 10 bases fitting TRBD1. V lost 5 bases to trimming and J lost 3 bases; unmatched junction nucleotides: 4. Germline assignment: CDR1 MNHEY and CDR2 SMNVEV (reference sequence). The CDR3 sequence is 14 residues long. The CDR3 DNA reads TGTGCCAGCAGTGATTGGGACAGGGGCTACGAGCAGTACTTC. Translating gives CASSDWDRGYEQYF.

In this sample, this clone turned up a few times. V and J are TRBV6-6 and TRBJ1-2, with 8 bases aligning to TRBD1. The germline V gene encodes CDR1 MNHNY and CDR2 SVGAGI (reference sequence). After removal of 7 bases from V and 3 bases from J, the junction contained 13 bases not matched to a gene. CDR3 size: 16 residues. Here the CDR3 DNA reads TGTGCCAGCAAGCTGAAGGACAGGGAGTTATACTATGGCTACACCTTC. Translation gives CASKLKDRELYYGYTF.

This sequence joins TRBV6-5 and TRBJ2-5, with a tentative D call TRBD1 (5 bases). With the DNA end fitting TRBJ2-7 better, the J assignment may be wrong. Germline V gives CDR1 MNHEY, CDR2 SVGAGI. This CDR3 has 13 residues. The CDR3 sequence: CASQLTENYEQYF. CDR3 bases: TGTGCCAGTCAATTGACAGAAAACTACGAGCAGTACTTC.

The chain has TRBV6-4 and TRBJ1-6; no definite D call. There are 13 residues in the CDR3. V was trimmed by 3 bases and J by 4 bases, leaving 4 bases between them. Germline V CDR1 and CDR2: MRHNA, SNTAGT. The CDR3 DNA reads TGTGCCAGCAGTGAAGCATATAATTCACCCCTCCACTTT. Translation gives CASSEAYNSPLHF.

The chain is built from TRBV12-5 and TRBJ1-2; 7 bases line up with TRBD1. Per the germline V gene, CDR1 is LGHNT and CDR2 is FRNRAP. With 3 bases clipped from V and 4 bases from J, the junction kept 2 bases outside the gene matches. The CDR3 loop spans 13 amino acids. Written as DNA, the CDR3 is TGTGCTAGTGGTTTTGGGACAGTCTATGGCTACACCTTC. Encoded protein: CASGFGTVYGYTF.

V usage is TRBV6-6 and J usage is TRBJ2-5; weak D call: TRBD1 (7 bases). The germline gives CDR1 MNHNY, CDR2 SVGAGI (reference sequence). Trimming took 0 bases from V and 1 from J, leaving 12 bases between them. The CDR3 loop spans 16 amino acids. For the CDR3, the DNA is TGTGCCAGCAGTTACTCAGGAGGGGGCTTCCAAGAGACCCAGTACTTC. Translating it yields CASSYSGGGFQETQYF.

The genes are TRBV5-1 and TRBJ2-1; possibly TRBD1 for D (6 bases). Germline lookup yields CDR1 SGHRS and CDR2 YFSETQ. V lost 1 base, J lost 0 bases, and 14 bases lay in between. CDR3 length: 17 residues. Here the CDR3 reads CASSLISGRGSYNEQFF. Here the CDR3 DNA reads TGCGCCAGCAGCTTGATCTCCGGCAGGGGCTCCTACAATGAGCAGTTCTTC.

The chain uses TRBV7-6 and TRBJ2-1; D possibly corresponds to TRBD1 (6 bases). Trimming cost V 5 bases and J 4 bases, with 12 bases left between them. The CDR3 sequence is 14 residues long. Germline CDR1 reads SGHVS; CDR2 reads FNYEAQ. The CDR3 DNA sequence: TGTGCCAGCAGCCTCGGACAGATATACAATGAGCAGTTCTTC. Its translation: CASSLGQIYNEQFF.

The sample holds a few counts of this clone. The chain links TRBV27 to TRBJ1-4; unclear D gene. The germline gives CDR1 MNHEY, CDR2 SMNVEV (reference sequence). The V end lost 6 bases, the J end lost 6 bases, and 14 bases lay between the germline ends. The CDR3 runs 14 residues. The CDR3 spells CASRPAGVYEKLFF. For the CDR3, the DNA is TGTGCCAGCAGACCCGCCGGGGTTTATGAAAAACTGTTTTTT. Together with reference TRBV27 and TRBJ1-4, the CDR3 gives the full variable domain: EAQVTQNPRYLITVTGKKLTVTCSQNMNHEYMSWYRQDPGLGLRQIYYSMNVEVTDKGDVPEGYKVSRKEKRNFPLILESPSPNQTSLYFCASRPAGVYEKLFFGSGTQLSVL.

This clone was detected once. The chain recombines TRBV5-1 with TRBJ1-6, with 7 bases fitting TRBD1. The germline CDR1 and CDR2 sequences are SGHRS and YFSETQ. CDR3 length: 17 residues. With V trimmed by 3 bases and J by 0 bases, 6 bases remained unmatched. CDR3 nucleotide sequence: TGCGCCAGCAGCTCGGGACAGACGAGCTCCTATAATTCACCCCTCCACTTT. Translation gives CASSSGQTSSYNSPLHF.

This clone was found a few times. The V gene is TRBV19, the J gene TRBJ2-5, with D possibly matching TRBD2 (5 bases). CDR1 is LNHDA, CDR2 SQIVND, per germline (reference sequence). The CDR3 spans 14 residues. V dropped 3 bases and J dropped 9 bases, with 17 bases sitting between them. The CDR3 protein is CASSMGGKLEAQYF. Here the CDR3 DNA reads TGTGCCAGTAGTATGGGTGGTAAATTGGAGGCCCAGTACTTC.

The rearrangement links TRBV2 to TRBJ2-3; 7 bases line up with TRBD1. Germline loops: CDR1 SNHLY, CDR2 FYNNEI. The junction had 5 bases not matched to a gene; V was cut back by 6 bases and J by 2 bases. The CDR3 totals 14 residues. This CDR3 is CASRPGQITDTQYF. The CDR3 region has the DNA TGTGCCAGCAGACCGGGACAGATCACAGATACGCAGTATTTT.

This clone was found once. The genes are TRBV9 and TRBJ2-1; 7 nucleotides line up with TRBD2. The CDR3 extends over 15 amino acids. Germline V gene lookup returns CDR1 SGDLS and CDR2 YYNGEE. V shed 0 bases and J 4 bases; nucleotides not matched to a gene: 4. The CDR3 sequence: CASSVGTRDYNEQFF. CDR3 DNA sequence: TGTGCCAGCAGCGTAGGGACTAGGGATTACAATGAGCAGTTCTTC.

The CDR3 region is CASSATSSQETQYF. The CDR3 DNA sequence: TGTGCCAGCAGCGCCACTAGCTCCCAAGAGACCCAGTACTTC. This chain connects TRBV11-3 to TRBJ2-5, with a possible D match to TRBD2 (6 bases). V lost 5 bases to trimming and J lost 1 base, with 11 bases between them. This CDR3 has 14 amino acids. Germline V lookup: CDR1 SGHNT, CDR2 YENEEA.

The V call is TRBV18, the J call TRBJ2-7, with D perhaps matching TRBD2 (5 bases). The V end lost 6 bases, the J end lost 4 bases, and 13 bases lay between the germline ends. This CDR3 spans 13 amino acids. Germline-derived CDR1 and CDR2 are KGHSH and LQKENI. The CDR3 DNA sequence: TGTGCCAGCTCCCGCGGGCAGGCTTACGAGCAGTACTTC. The encoded protein is CASSRGQAYEQYF.

The rearrangement links TRBV7-3 to TRBJ1-2, with D perhaps matching TRBD1 (5 bases). Trimming shortened V by 1 base and J by 6 bases, and 15 bases separated the two germline ends. The germline V gene has CDR1 SGHTA and CDR2 FQGTGA. The CDR3 is 15 amino acids. CDR3 amino acids: CASSLNSGGDHGYTF. DNA for the CDR3: TGTGCCAGCAGCTTAAACTCGGGGGGTGACCATGGCTACACCTTC.

The rearrangement uses TRBV7-2 and TRBJ2-7; D is unresolved. V shed 3 bases and J shed 0 bases, with 12 bases lying between them. Germline V gene sequence: CDR1 SGHTA, CDR2 FQGNSA. The length of the CDR3 is 15 residues. This CDR3 is CASSFGGSSSYEQYF. As DNA, the CDR3 is TGTGCCAGCAGCTTCGGCGGCAGCAGCTCCTACGAGCAGTACTTC.

The J gene is TRBJ1-1, the V gene TRBV5-4; D gene uncertain. The CDR3 is made up of 14 amino acids. With 0 bases removed from V and 5 bases from J, the gap between germline ends came to 11 bases. CDR1 and CDR2 (germline): SGHNT, YYREEE (reference sequence). This chain's CDR3 is CASSLGNSGTEAFF. DNA for the CDR3: TGTGCCAGCAGCTTGGGAAACAGCGGAACTGAAGCTTTCTTT.

This clone has only one observation. The V call is TRBV18, the J call TRBJ2-7; TRBD1 matches 10 bases. The CDR3 sequence is 15 residues long. Trimming removed 5 bases from V and 1 base from J; junction bases left unmatched: 5. CDR1 and CDR2 (germline): KGHSH, LQKENI. CDR3: CASSSPGQGSYEQYF. CDR3 sequence (DNA): TGTGCCAGCTCATCTCCGGGACAGGGGTCCTACGAGCAGTACTTC. The full variable domain, its missing parts supplied by reference TRBV18 and TRBJ2-7, is NAGVMQNPRHLVRRRGQEARLRCSPMKGHSHVYWYRQLPEEGLKFMVYLQKENIIDESGMPKERFSAEFPKEGPSILRIQQVVRGDSAAYFCASSSPGQGSYEQYFGPGTRLTVT.

V gene TRBV18 combines with J gene TRBJ1-3, with 7 bases fitting TRBD1. The germline CDR1 and CDR2 sequences are KGHSH and LQKENI. Trimming took 3 bases from V and 9 from J; bases not matched to a gene: 11. The CDR3 loop spans 15 amino acids. This CDR3 reads CASSPQGGFDVTIYF. CDR3 coding DNA: TGTGCCAGCTCACCGCAAGGGGGCTTCGATGTCACCATATATTTT.